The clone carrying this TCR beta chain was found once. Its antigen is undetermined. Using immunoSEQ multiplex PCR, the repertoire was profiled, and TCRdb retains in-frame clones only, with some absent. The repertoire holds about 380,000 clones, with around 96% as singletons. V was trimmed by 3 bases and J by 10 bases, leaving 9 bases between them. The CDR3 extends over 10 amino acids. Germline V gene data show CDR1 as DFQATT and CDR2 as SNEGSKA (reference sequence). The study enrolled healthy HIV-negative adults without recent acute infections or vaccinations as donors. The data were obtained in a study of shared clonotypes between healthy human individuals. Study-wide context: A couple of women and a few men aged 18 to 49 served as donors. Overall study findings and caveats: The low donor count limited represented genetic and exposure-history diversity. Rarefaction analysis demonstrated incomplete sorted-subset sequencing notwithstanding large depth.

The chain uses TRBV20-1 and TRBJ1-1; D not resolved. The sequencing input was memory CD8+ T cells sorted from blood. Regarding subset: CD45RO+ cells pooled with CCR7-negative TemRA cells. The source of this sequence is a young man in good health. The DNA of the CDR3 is TGCAGTGCTAGTGTAAGTGGAGCTTTCTTT. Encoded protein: CSASVSGAFF.